Included here is one T cell receptor beta chain sequence, with context. What it recognizes is unknown. Triplicate sorts, approximately 290,000 cells apiece, were made for each CD8+ T cell subset. This entry belongs to a study of CXCR3-negative and CXCR3-positive naive CD8 T cells. Study-level points and caveats: The study found CXCR3 expression partially decreased after cryopreservation and ran most assays on fresh PBMCs. Much lower diversity was found in memory CD8+ cells, while both naive subsets had comparably high diversity. TRB CDR3 hydrophobicity was greater in CXCR3-positive naive cells than in CXCR3-negative naive cells.

CDR1 is MGHDK and CDR2 is SYGVNS in the germline V gene. The CDR3 is 17 residues long. In preparing the TRB cDNA libraries, 5' RACE with UMI labels was used. With the 5' RACE reads reprocessed, TCRdb shows one record per CDR3 protein and no DNA. This sample's table has about 98,000 distinct CDR3 sequences. The clonotype was recovered from a human donor in good health. Some clones in this sample may be carry-over from other donors' samples. The sample was naive CXCR3+ CD8+ T cells from blood. As to subset: CD45RO-CCR7+CD27+CD95- naive CD8+ T cells expressing CXCR3 (TNR3+). The V and J genes are TRBV25-1 and TRBJ1-5; checking the TCRdb D call of TRBD1 is not possible without DNA. The CDR3 sequence: CASSDHIRQVEVEPQHF.